This is a list of T cell receptor beta chains from one sample in a study of memory CD4+ T cells and cytomegalovirus serostatus. Assay: immunoSEQ multiplex PCR; the TCRdb copy retains only in-frame clones and omits some. The data contain roughly 84,000 clones, around 80% of them seen just once; the ten biggest clones take up roughly 0.79%. Sequenced input: memory CD4+ T cells from blood. The receptors shown here come from an adult in good health and CMV-seronegative. Each CDR3 is given with its conserved first and last residue. A D gene is named only where the DNA matches it firmly. Not all rows give a size; the values are once, few, many and, for expanded clones, a class.

j_call d_call v_call clone_size cdr3_aa cdr3_nt
TRBJ2-7 TRBD2 TRBV28 NA CASSSTSAGGLLLGQYF TGTGCCAGCAGTTCTACTAGTGCGGGGGGACTTCTCCTAGGGCAGTACTTC
TRBJ2-1 NA TRBV4-1 NA CASSPLFRGGRDNEQFF TGCGCCAGCAGCCCGTTGTTTAGGGGGGGAAGGGACAATGAGCAGTTCTTC
TRBJ2-1 NA TRBV12-5 NA CASGLVPDLHEQFF TGTGCTAGTGGTTTGGTACCCGACCTACATGAGCAGTTCTTC
TRBJ1-2 NA TRBV12-5 NA CASGTNLRGLNYGYTF TGTGCTAGTGGTACCAACCTCAGGGGCTTGAACTATGGCTACACCTTC
TRBJ2-5 TRBD2 TRBV14 medium-sized CASSPRLAVQETQYF TGTGCCAGCAGCCCCCGACTAGCGGTCCAAGAGACCCAGTACTTC
TRBJ2-1 NA TRBV6-1 NA CAGAGYSEQFF TGTGCCGGGGCGGGGTATAGTGAGCAGTTCTTC
TRBJ2-1 NA TRBV5-6 NA CASKSQAWALLTYNEQFF TGTGCCAGCAAATCGCAGGCCTGGGCTCTTCTTACTTACAATGAGCAGTTCTTC
TRBJ2-3 NA TRBV6-5 NA CASSYQQSTDTQYF TGTGCCAGCAGTTACCAGCAAAGCACAGATACGCAGTATTTT
TRBJ1-1 NA TRBV7-2 NA CASSITGLNTEAFF TGTGCCAGCAGCATAACAGGGTTGAACACTGAAGCTTTCTTT
TRBJ1-2 NA TRBV4-1 NA CASSQVDSTGYGYTF TGCGCCAGCAGCCAAGTCGACAGCACAGGCTATGGCTACACCTTC